The T cell receptor (beta chain) described here comes from a study of OX40 agonist ivuxolimab in advanced cancers. For the study at large: Previous treatment with anti-PD-1, anti-PD-L1 or anti-CTLA-4 therapy was allowed; 40% had received some.

The CDR3 totals 16 residues. The V gene lost 0 bases and the J gene lost 2 bases, with 13 bases spanning the gap. Germline assignment: CDR1 SGDLS and CDR2 YYNGEE. General study findings and limits: Also showing low normalized T-cell clonal expansion were some of the nonresponders. CD4+ and CD8+ T cells in blood underwent clonal expansion by week 6 at 0.1 to 3.0 mg/kg.

Sequencing was performed with immunoSEQ multiplex PCR; in TCRdb, only in-frame clones are kept and a portion is missing. The repertoire includes roughly 13,000 clones, 76% of them detected once, and about 15% sits in the top ten. In regard to this clone: Antigen: not known.

V is TRBV9 and J is TRBJ2-3; D not certain. This TCR was recovered from an adult with an advanced solid tumor such as melanoma, head and neck, liver or kidney cancer. The sequences come from CD4+ or CD8+ T cells sorted from blood, collected in a trial of the OX40 agonist ivuxolimab. CDR3 DNA sequence: TGTGCCAGCAGCGTAGTTGGTCAGGCCTACACAGATACGCAGTATTTT. Its protein product is CASSVVGQAYTDTQYF.